This is a list of T cell receptor beta chains from one sample in a study of OX40 agonist ivuxolimab in advanced cancers. Libraries were prepared by immunoSEQ multiplex PCR; TCRdb keeps only in-frame clonotypes and omits some of them. The data contain roughly 66,000 clones, 70% to 90% of them singletons. The sequences come from CD4+ or CD8+ T cells sorted from blood, collected in a trial of the OX40 agonist ivuxolimab. Receptors originate from an adult with an advanced solid tumor such as melanoma, head and neck, liver or kidney cancer. The CDR3 runs from the conserved cysteine through the conserved F or W. A D gene is named only where the DNA matches it firmly. A clone size is listed for some rows: how often the clone was seen (once, few, many), or a class if it is expanded.

d_call	j_call	v_call	clone_size	cdr3_nt	cdr3_aa
-	TRBJ2-5	TRBV28	-	TGTGCCAGCAGTTTCTTGGAGACCCAGTACTTC	CASSFLETQYF
-	TRBJ2-7	TRBV15	-	TGTGCCACCAGCAGAGAATCAAGGGACGAGCAGTACTTC	CATSRESRDEQYF
TRBD2	TRBJ2-1	TRBV2	-	TGTGCCAGCTCAGGTTGGCGGGAGAGGAACAATGAGCAGTTCTTC	CASSGWRERNNEQFF
TRBD1	TRBJ2-7	TRBV28	-	TGTGCCAGCAGTTCCTCCGGGACAGGATCCTACGAGCAGTACTTC	CASSSSGTGSYEQYF
TRBD1	TRBJ2-1	TRBV11-1	-	TGTGCCAGCAGCCTAATGGGGCTGACAGGGGTAAATGAGCAGTTCTTC	CASSLMGLTGVNEQFF
TRBD1	TRBJ2-1	TRBV18	-	TGTGCCAGCTCACCTTTGGGACAGGGGTGGAATGAGCAGTTCTTC	CASSPLGQGWNEQFF
-	TRBJ2-2	TRBV30	-	TGTGCCTTTCGTGGAGGGGGCTGGAACACCGGGGAGCTGTTTTTT	CAFRGGGWNTGELFF
TRBD2	TRBJ2-1	TRBV7-2	-	TGTGCCAGCAGCTTGACGGCGGGAGGGCCGAGTCACAATGAGCAGTTCTTC	CASSLTAGGPSHNEQFF
TRBD1	TRBJ2-5	TRBV19	once	TGTGCCAGTAGTATAGGGGCAGGGGGCGGAGAAGAGACCCAGTACTTC	CASSIGAGGGEETQYF
-	TRBJ1-4	TRBV7-2	-	TGTGCCAGCAGCTTATTAAATGAAAAACTGTTTTTT	CASSLLNEKLFF
-	TRBJ2-7	TRBV5-8	-	TGTGCCAGCAGCTGGTTTTACGAGCAGTACTTC	CASSWFYEQYF
TRBD1	TRBJ2-3	TRBV5-8	-	TGTGCCAGCAGCTACTACAGGGGGGTCACAGATACGCAGTATTTT	CASSYYRGVTDTQYF
TRBD2	TRBJ2-5	TRBV4-2	-	TGTGCCAGCACGAAAGCGGGGGGGAATTTAGAAGAGACCCAGTACTTC	CASTKAGGNLEETQYF
-	TRBJ1-1	TRBV10-1	-	TGCGCCAGCAGTGATAGCTCTCCCCCGAACACTGAAGCTTTCTTT	CASSDSSPPNTEAFF
-	TRBJ1-3	TRBV30	-	TGTGCCTGGAGTGTGCTGAATCGACCATATTTT	CAWSVLNRPYF
TRBD1	TRBJ2-1	TRBV14	-	TGTGCCAGCAGCCGAGGACAGGGGAAGGTTTTGAACAATGAGCAGTTCTTC	CASSRGQGKVLNNEQFF
-	TRBJ2-6	TRBV7-2	once	TGTGCCAGCAGAAAGGCGGGGGCCAGCTCTGGGGCCAACGTCCTGACTTTC	CASRKAGASSGANVLTF
TRBD1	TRBJ1-4	TRBV7-2	-	TGTGCCAGCAGGACCGGGACAGGGAATGAAAAACTGTTTTTT	CASRTGTGNEKLFF
-	TRBJ2-5	TRBV6-1	-	TGTGCCAGCACCTCGGGGGCGGAGACGGAGACCCAGTACTTC	CASTSGAETETQYF
TRBD1	TRBJ1-1	TRBV4-3	medium-sized	TGCGCCAGCAGCCCCCGGACAGGGACTGAAGCTTTCTTT	CASSPRTGTEAFF
TRBD1	TRBJ2-7	TRBV9	-	TGTGCCAGCAGCCCATTAAGCTTGACAGGGGTCTACGAGCAGTACTTC	CASSPLSLTGVYEQYF
-	TRBJ2-1	TRBV15	few	TGTGCCACCAGCAGAGATCGGGGGGCTGAGCGGTTCTTC	CATSRDRGAERFF
-	TRBJ2-1	TRBV11-2	-	TGTGCCAGCAGCTTAGTTAGACCCCAAGATCCCTACAATGAGCAGTTCTTC	CASSLVRPQDPYNEQFF
TRBD2	TRBJ2-1	TRBV7-9	-	TGTGCCAGCAGAGGGACTAGCGGGGTTCATGAGCAGTTCTTC	CASRGTSGVHEQFF
-	TRBJ2-7	TRBV30	-	TGTGCCTCGGGAAGAAATCCCTACGAGCAGTACTTC	CASGRNPYEQYF
-	TRBJ2-5	TRBV7-6	-	TGTGCCAGCAGCCCCATCGGGGAGACCCAGTACTTC	CASSPIGETQYF
TRBD2	TRBJ2-7	TRBV19	-	TGTGCCAGTAGTCGCCGGACTAGCGGGAGATACGAGCAGTACTTC	CASSRRTSGRYEQYF
-	TRBJ2-1	TRBV9	-	TGTGCCAGCAGCGTAAATTGGGGCCTGGGCAATGAGCAGTTCTTC	CASSVNWGLGNEQFF
-	TRBJ1-6	TRBV29-1	-	TGCAGCGTTAGAGAAGGACCCAATTCACCCCTCCACTTT	CSVREGPNSPLHF
TRBD1	TRBJ2-5	TRBV19	once	TGTGCCAGTACCCCCGGTGGCAGGGGGAGAGAGACCCAGTACTTC	CASTPGGRGRETQYF
TRBD2	TRBJ2-7	TRBV6-1	few	TGTGCCAGCGGGACTAGCTTAAGGTACGAGCAGTACTTC	CASGTSLRYEQYF
TRBD1	TRBJ1-2	TRBV29-1	-	TGCAGCATTGGGACAGGGGGCGGCTACACCTTC	CSIGTGGGYTF
-	TRBJ2-5	TRBV27	-	TGTGCCAGCAGTCCCCGCAGACTAGGCATGGAGACCCAGTACTTC	CASSPRRLGMETQYF
-	TRBJ2-7	TRBV18	-	TGTGCCAGCTCGTCCTCCTGGGACACCTACGAGCAGTACTTC	CASSSSWDTYEQYF
-	TRBJ2-3	TRBV19	-	TGTGCCAGTAGTATAGGGGATACGCAGTATTTT	CASSIGDTQYF
-	TRBJ2-2	TRBV11-3	few	TGTGCCAGCAGCGCCCCCACCGGGGAGCTGTTTTTT	CASSAPTGELFF
-	TRBJ2-7	TRBV7-2	-	TGTGCCAGCAGCTTAAGCTCCTACGAGCAGTACTTC	CASSLSSYEQYF
TRBD1	TRBJ1-3	TRBV18	-	TGTGCCAGCCTGCCCGGGACAGCCCCTGGAAACACCATATATTTT	CASLPGTAPGNTIYF
-	TRBJ1-5	TRBV29-1	few	TGCAGGATCGAGGAGGCTAGCAATCAGCCCCAGCATTTT	CRIEEASNQPQHF
TRBD2	TRBJ2-1	TRBV28	once	TGTGCCACCCAGTTTAGTACCTCCAGCGGGAGGAAGTTCTTC	CATQFSTSSGRKFF
TRBD2	TRBJ2-7	TRBV29-1	-	TGCAGCGTTGTTTTTTCAAGGTCGGGGACTACCTACGAGCAGTACTTC	CSVVFSRSGTTYEQYF
-	TRBJ1-2	TRBV9	once	TGTGCCAGCAGCCCTCAAGGGGGGGCTAACTATGGCTACACCTTC	CASSPQGGANYGYTF
-	TRBJ2-2	TRBV30	-	TGTGCCTGGGGGTGGGGTGGAAGGGCCGGGGAGCTGTTTTTT	CAWGWGGRAGELFF
-	TRBJ2-1	TRBV12-5	-	TGTGCTAGTGGTACATTTGCCGGGGATGAGCAGTTCTTC	CASGTFAGDEQFF
-	TRBJ1-5	TRBV7-2	-	TGTGCCAGCAGCCTACAGGGCGCCCAGCCCCAGCATTTT	CASSLQGAQPQHF
-	TRBJ2-2	TRBV13	once	TGTGCCAGCAGCTCGGAACCACGATCTCGCGGCGGGGAGCTGTTTTTT	CASSSEPRSRGGELFF
TRBD2	TRBJ2-6	TRBV6-5	once	TGTGCCAGCAAGCGGGGAGGAACTGGGGCCAACGTCCTGACTTTC	CASKRGGTGANVLTF
TRBD2	TRBJ2-5	TRBV7-2	-	TGTGCCAGCAGCCAATTCCCTAGCGGGGGGGGAGAGACCCAGTACTTC	CASSQFPSGGGETQYF
-	TRBJ1-5	TRBV7-8	-	TGTGCCAGCAGCTTAGAGGGACGAAGCAATCAGCCCCAGCATTTT	CASSLEGRSNQPQHF
-	TRBJ1-2	TRBV2	-	TGTGCCAGCATTCCATCACGTGGGGGAAACTATGGCTACACCTTC	CASIPSRGGNYGYTF
TRBD1	TRBJ1-2	TRBV6-4	-	TGTGCCAGCAGTGACGGTAACCGGGACAGGGCAAACTATGGCTACACCTTC	CASSDGNRDRANYGYTF
-	TRBJ2-7	TRBV18	few	TGTGCCAGCTCACCAGGCGATGCGTACGAGCAGTACTTC	CASSPGDAYEQYF